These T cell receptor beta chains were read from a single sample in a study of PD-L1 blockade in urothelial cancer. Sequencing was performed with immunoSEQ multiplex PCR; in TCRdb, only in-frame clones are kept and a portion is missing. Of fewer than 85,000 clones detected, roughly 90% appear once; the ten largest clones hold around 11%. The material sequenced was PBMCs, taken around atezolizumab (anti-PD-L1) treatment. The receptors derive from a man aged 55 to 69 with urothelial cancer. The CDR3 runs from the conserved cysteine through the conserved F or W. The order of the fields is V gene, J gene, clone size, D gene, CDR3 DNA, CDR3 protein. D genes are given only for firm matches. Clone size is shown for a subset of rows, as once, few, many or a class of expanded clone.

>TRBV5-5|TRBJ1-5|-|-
TGTGCCAGCAGCTTGGTTGCGGGTTGGCGTCAGCCCCAGCATTTT
CASSLVAGWRQPQHF
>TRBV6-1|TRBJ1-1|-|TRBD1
TGTGCCAGCAGTGGCTGGGACAGGGGTCGCCTAAAAGCTTTCTTT
CASSGWDRGRLKAFF
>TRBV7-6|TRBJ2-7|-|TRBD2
TGTGCCAGCAGCTTAGTCGGGACTAGCGGGAGAACCACCTACGAGCAGTACTTC
CASSLVGTSGRTTYEQYF
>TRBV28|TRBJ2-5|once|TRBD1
TGTGCCAGCAGTTTTCCCGGGACAGGGAAAGAGACCCAGTACTTC
CASSFPGTGKETQYF
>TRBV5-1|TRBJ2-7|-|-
TGCGCCAGCAGCTTGGTGGCTGACTCCTACGAGCAGTACTTC
CASSLVADSYEQYF
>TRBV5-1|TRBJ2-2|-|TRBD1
TGCGCCAGCAGCTCCCGACCGGGACAGCAGAAGAACACCGGGGAGCTGTTTTTT
CASSSRPGQQKNTGELFF
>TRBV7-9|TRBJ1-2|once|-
TGTGCCAGCAGCTTATACCCAGGGAAAAACTATGGCTACACCTTC
CASSLYPGKNYGYTF
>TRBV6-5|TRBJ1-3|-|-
TGTGCCAGCCGCGGTTCTGGAAACACCATATATTTT
CASRGSGNTIYF
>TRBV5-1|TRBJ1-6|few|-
TGCGCCAGCAGCCTGGGAGTCAGGGTATATTACGATTCACCCCTCCACTTT
CASSLGVRVYYDSPLHF
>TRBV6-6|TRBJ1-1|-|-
TGTGCCAGCAGTCCATACCACGACAGCCACACTGAAGCTTTCTTT
CASSPYHDSHTEAFF
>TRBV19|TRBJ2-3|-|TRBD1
TGTGCCAGTAGTATAAGGGGACAGGGGGCAGATACGCAGTATTTT
CASSIRGQGADTQYF
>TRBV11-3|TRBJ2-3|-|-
TGTGCCAGCAGCTTAGTCTCTAGCACAGATACGCAGTATTTT
CASSLVSSTDTQYF
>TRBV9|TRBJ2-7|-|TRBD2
TGTGCCAGCAGCGTAGACGGGACTAGTGTCTACGAGCAGTACTTC
CASSVDGTSVYEQYF
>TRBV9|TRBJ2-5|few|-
TGTGCCAGCACCCAAGAGGGTGGGAGGCCGGGGGAGACCCAGTACTTC
CASTQEGGRPGETQYF
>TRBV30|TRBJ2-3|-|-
TGTGCCTGGAGTCCCCTGAGGGTTAGCACAGATACGCAGTATTTT
CAWSPLRVSTDTQYF
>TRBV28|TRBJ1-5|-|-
TGTGCCAGCACCTTAAGTACCAGGGGAAATCAGCCCCAGCATTTT
CASTLSTRGNQPQHF
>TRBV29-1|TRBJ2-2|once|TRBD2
TGCAGCGCCTCCGCGACTAGCGGGAAGACGAACACCGGGGAGCTGTTTTTT
CSASATSGKTNTGELFF
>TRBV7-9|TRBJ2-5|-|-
TGTGCCAGCAGCTCAGGGGTAAAAGAGACCCAGTACTTC
CASSSGVKETQYF
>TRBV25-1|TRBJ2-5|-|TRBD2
TGTGCCAGCAGTGCCTTTAGCGGGAGTCAAGAGACCCAGTACTTC
CASSAFSGSQETQYF
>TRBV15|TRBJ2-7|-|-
TGTGCCACCAGCAGAGATGGGGGGTTCTACGAGCAGTACTTC
CATSRDGGFYEQYF
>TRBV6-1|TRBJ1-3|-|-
TGTGCCAGCAGTACTCCAAGGGGCTCTGGAAACACCATATATTTT
CASSTPRGSGNTIYF
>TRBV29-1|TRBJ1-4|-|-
TGCAGCGTTTCACCGGCGGGGGGAGGGGAAAAACTGTTTTTT
CSVSPAGGGEKLFF